These T cell receptor beta chains were read from a single sample in a study of blood T cell repertoires in COVID-19. Sequencing was performed with immunoSEQ multiplex PCR; in TCRdb, only in-frame clones are kept and a portion is missing. The repertoire includes roughly 180,000 clones, around 80% of them detected once, and around 13% sits in the top ten. The sequencing input was PBMCs or T cells enriched from blood (not recorded which). The receptors derive from a woman between 55 and 75 years old who had recovered from COVID-19. The CDR3 runs from the conserved cysteine through the conserved F or W. A D gene is named only where the DNA matches it firmly. Not all rows give a size; the values are once, few, many and, for expanded clones, a class.

TRBD2 | TRBJ2-1 | - | TRBV11-2 | CASSLDGGRGNEQFF | TGTGCCAGCAGCTTAGATGGCGGGAGGGGTAATGAGCAGTTCTTC
TRBD2 | TRBJ2-3 | few | TRBV5-4 | CASTPSGISGDTQYF | TGTGCCAGCACCCCCAGCGGGATAAGCGGGGATACGCAGTATTTT
TRBD1 | TRBJ1-2 | - | TRBV28 | CASSPASGGTYGYTF | TGTGCCAGCAGTCCGGCCTCAGGGGGCACCTATGGCTACACCTTC
TRBD1 | TRBJ2-5 | few | TRBV5-1 | CASSSLGGPEETQYF | TGCGCCAGCAGCTCCTTAGGGGGCCCAGAAGAGACCCAGTACTTC
TRBD1 | TRBJ1-1 | - | TRBV5-8 | CASSLRTGTMNTEAFF | TGTGCCAGCAGCCTTAGGACAGGGACGATGAACACTGAAGCTTTCTTT
TRBD1 | TRBJ2-3 | - | TRBV6-5 | CASRMTGEDTQYF | TGTGCCAGCAGAATGACAGGGGAGGATACGCAGTATTTT
- | TRBJ2-1 | once | TRBV7-8 | CASSLIYNEQFF | TGTGCCAGCAGCCTAATTTACAATGAGCAGTTCTTC
TRBD1 | TRBJ2-5 | - | TRBV5-1 | CASSSTGDLWETQYF | TGCGCCAGCAGCTCTACAGGGGATCTCTGGGAGACCCAGTACTTC
- | TRBJ1-2 | few | TRBV19 | CASSGQARYGYTF | TGTGCCAGTAGTGGGCAGGCCCGCTATGGCTACACCTTC
- | TRBJ2-7 | - | TRBV2 | CASSGQGPGEQYF | TGTGCCAGCAGTGGTCAGGGCCCGGGCGAGCAGTACTTC
- | TRBJ1-1 | - | TRBV11-1 | CASSATWTFNTEAFF | TGTGCCAGCAGCGCGACTTGGACATTTAACACTGAAGCTTTCTTT
TRBD1 | TRBJ1-2 | few | TRBV10-2 | CASSERTGGVNGYTF | TGCGCCAGCAGTGAGCGTACAGGGGGCGTAAATGGCTACACCTTC
TRBD2 | TRBJ2-3 | - | TRBV19 | CASSIDLMGLRLADTQYF | TGTGCCAGTAGTATAGATCTAATGGGACTAAGGCTGGCAGATACGCAGTATTTT
- | TRBJ2-7 | once | TRBV11-1 | CASSLGIVSYEQYF | TGTGCCAGCAGCTTAGGCATAGTCTCCTACGAGCAGTACTTC
- | TRBJ1-2 | - | TRBV6-2/TRBV6-3 | CASSYGIAEGYTF | TGTGCCAGCAGTTACGGTATAGCGGAGGGCTACACCTTC